This is a list of T cell receptor beta chains from one sample in a study of cytomegalovirus exposure and HLA in healthy donors. This table comes from immunoSEQ multiplex PCR, and its TCRdb copy is limited to in-frame clones, with some not included. The sample consists of 130,000 or so clones, less than 85% of them appearing once. The sample was PBMCs. Receptor source: a woman aged 40 to 49 in good health and CMV-seropositive. Both conserved end residues are trimmed from each CDR3. A D gene is named only where the DNA matches it firmly.

J: TRBJ1-1
length: 14
D: TRBD1
V: TRBV11-2
CDR3: ASSSGTGRMNTEAF

J: TRBJ2-3
length: 13
D: TRBD2
V: TRBV5-1
CDR3: ASSLRAGETDTQY

J: TRBJ2-5
length: 14
D: TRBD2
V: TRBV15
CDR3: ATSQPLAGVQETQY

J: TRBJ2-7
length: 16
D: TRBD2
V: TRBV7-6
CDR3: ASSLDSGAGGPLYEQY

J: TRBJ2-1
length: 12
D: TRBD2
V: TRBV5-1
CDR3: ASSISGSGDEQF

J: TRBJ2-1
length: 12
D: TRBD1
V: TRBV6-5
CDR3: ASSEGQGDNEQF

J: TRBJ2-3
length: 15
D: TRBD1
V: TRBV6-1
CDR3: ASSERRTGRTTDTQY

J: TRBJ2-1
length: 14
D: NA
V: TRBV19
CDR3: ASSMARATQSHEQF

J: TRBJ1-5
length: 12
D: NA
V: TRBV6-5
CDR3: ASSQHNSNQPQH

J: TRBJ2-3
length: 13
D: NA
V: TRBV9
CDR3: ASSKARVGTDTQY

J: TRBJ2-2
length: 13
D: NA
V: TRBV11-3
CDR3: ASSRSGSNTGELF

J: TRBJ2-7
length: 10
D: NA
V: TRBV29-1
CDR3: SVVRDTLEQY

J: TRBJ2-1
length: 13
D: TRBD1
V: TRBV11-3
CDR3: ASSSRDRGMNEQF

J: TRBJ1-1
length: 14
D: NA
V: TRBV5-1
CDR3: ASSPRGPAGDTEAF

J: TRBJ2-2
length: 14
D: TRBD2
V: TRBV5-1
CDR3: ASSLRLAGTTGELF

J: TRBJ2-1
length: 16
D: NA
V: TRBV19
CDR3: ASSIRGGSGSSYNEQF

J: TRBJ1-2
length: 14
D: TRBD1
V: TRBV4-2
CDR3: ASSQTGQGLYYGYT

J: TRBJ1-1
length: 14
D: TRBD1
V: TRBV5-5
CDR3: ASSTGQGLLDTEAF

J: TRBJ1-5
length: 12
D: TRBD1
V: TRBV5-6
CDR3: ASSIGQGLQPQH

J: TRBJ2-3
length: 11
D: NA
V: TRBV2
CDR3: ASSPTRADTQY

J: NA
length: 11
D: NA
V: TRBV6-5
CDR3: ASSAADVYEQY

J: TRBJ1-1
length: 10
D: NA
V: TRBV6-5
CDR3: ASSYDQGRAF

J: TRBJ2-7
length: 13
D: TRBD2
V: TRBV14
CDR3: ASSQEAGGYHEQY

J: TRBJ2-1
length: 13
D: NA
V: TRBV28
CDR3: ASSFGVRGYNEQF

J: TRBJ1-3
length: 11
D: NA
V: TRBV19
CDR3: ASTTGSGNTIY

J: TRBJ2-1
length: 11
D: NA
V: TRBV12-5
CDR3: ARGPLQGNEQF

J: TRBJ2-2
length: 14
D: TRBD2
V: TRBV7-9
CDR3: SSSLGLAGEAGELF

J: TRBJ2-7
length: 11
D: NA
V: TRBV18
CDR3: ASSPVRDYEQY

J: TRBJ2-7
length: 11
D: NA
V: TRBV5-6
CDR3: ASSLFSVHEQY

J: TRBJ2-2
length: 13
D: NA
V: TRBV7-2
CDR3: ASSLASLSTGELF

J: TRBJ2-7
length: 12
D: TRBD2
V: TRBV5-1
CDR3: ASSLELARNEQY

J: TRBJ2-7
length: 10
D: NA
V: TRBV5-1
CDR3: ASIGDQREQY

J: TRBJ2-7
length: 13
D: TRBD1
V: TRBV7-2
CDR3: ASSIGQGGTYEQY

J: TRBJ1-3
length: 11
D: NA
V: TRBV5-1
CDR3: ASSQGSGNTIY

J: TRBJ2-3
length: 15
D: TRBD1
V: TRBV5-1
CDR3: ASSSTATGGRTDTQY